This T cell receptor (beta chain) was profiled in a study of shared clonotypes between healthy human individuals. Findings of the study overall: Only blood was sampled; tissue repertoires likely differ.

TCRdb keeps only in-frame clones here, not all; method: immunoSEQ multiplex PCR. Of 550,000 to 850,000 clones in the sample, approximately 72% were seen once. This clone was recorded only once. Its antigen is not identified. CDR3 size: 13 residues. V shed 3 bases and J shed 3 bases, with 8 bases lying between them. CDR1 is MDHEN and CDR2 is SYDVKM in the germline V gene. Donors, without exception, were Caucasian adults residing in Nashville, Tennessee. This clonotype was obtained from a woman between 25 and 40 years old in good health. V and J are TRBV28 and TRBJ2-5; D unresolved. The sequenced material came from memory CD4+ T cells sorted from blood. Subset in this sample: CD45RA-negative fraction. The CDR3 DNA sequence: TGTGCCAGCAGTTTCTGGACCAAAGAGACCCAGTACTTC. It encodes CASSFWTKETQYF.